This entry lists 26 T cell receptor beta chains sequenced from one sample in a study of blood T cell repertoires in COVID-19 (dated by TCRdb to the early 2020s). The receptor library was made with the immunoSEQ multiplex PCR assay. The table comes from immuneACCESS by way of TCRdb, which keeps in-frame sequences with V and J called. Part of the clones is missing from these tables; in studies checked, under half for an unresolved V gene and the rest for unknown reasons. The sample records more than 45,000 clones, about 89% of which are singletons. About 27% of the sample is in the top ten clones. Material: peripheral blood. All receptors derive from a human donor in a cohort sampled during active COVID-19.

This rearrangement joins TRBV2 to TRBJ2-1, with 12 bases matching TRBD1. The length of the CDR3 is 15 residues. With V trimmed by 6 bases and J by 8 bases, 8 bases remained unmatched. In germline, CDR1 is SNHLY, CDR2 FYNNEI. In DNA, the CDR3 is TGTGCCAGCAGCGCCGGGACAGGGGGCAAGGATGAGCAGTTCTTC. This gives the protein CASSAGTGGKDEQFF. Full variable domain (remainder filled in from reference TRBV2 and TRBJ2-1): EPEVTQTPSHQVTQMGQEVILRCVPISNHLYFYWYRQILGQKVEFLVSFYNNEISEKSEIFDDQFSVERPDGSNFTLKIRSTKLEDSAMYFCASSAGTGGKDEQFFGPGTRLTVL.

CDR3 in amino acids: CASSPNYGYTF. CDR3 DNA: TGTGCCAGCTCCCCGAACTATGGCTACACCTTC. V usage is TRBV2 and J usage is TRBJ1-2; D is unclear. V lost 8 bases and J 2 bases, leaving 6 bases between the germline ends. The CDR3 loop spans 11 amino acids. Germline V lookup: CDR1 SNHLY, CDR2 FYNNEI. Together with reference TRBV2 and TRBJ1-2, the CDR3 gives the full variable domain: EPEVTQTPSHQVTQMGQEVILRCVPISNHLYFYWYRQILGQKVEFLVSFYNNEISEKSEIFDDQFSVERPDGSNFTLKIRSTKLEDSAMYFCASSPNYGYTFGSGTRLTVV.

The chain carries TRBV5-6 and TRBJ2-6; D may be TRBD2 (5 bases). V was shortened by 0 bases and J by 2 bases, with 9 bases between the two germline ends. The CDR3 consists of 16 residues. Looked up from germline, CDR1 is SGHDT and CDR2 is YYEEEE. The CDR3 loop is CASSLERVTGANVLTF. As DNA, the CDR3 is TGTGCCAGCAGCTTGGAGAGGGTAACTGGGGCCAACGTCCTGACTTTC.

This chain joins TRBV6-6 and TRBJ1-1, with 7 bases that match TRBD1. V shed 5 bases and J 1 base; nucleotides not matched to a gene: 7. The CDR3 runs to 15 residues. The germline V gene has CDR1 MNHNY and CDR2 SVGAGI (reference sequence). Here the CDR3 reads CASSLPGQPNTEAFF. CDR3 nucleotide sequence: TGTGCCAGCAGTCTACCGGGACAGCCGAACACTGAAGCTTTCTTT.

The chain links TRBV5-4 to TRBJ1-6; the D is unclear. The CDR3 extends over 15 amino acids. V was pared by 2 bases and J by 11 bases, with 17 bases between. From germline, CDR1 is SGHNT and CDR2 YYREEE (reference sequence). CDR3 bases: TGTGCCAGCAGCTTACCGGGCCGGGATGGGACACCCCTCCACTTT. Its protein is CASSLPGRDGTPLHF.

The rearrangement joins TRBV9 to TRBJ2-2, with a possible D match to TRBD2 (6 bases). From germline, CDR1 is SGDLS and CDR2 YYNGEE. The CDR3 loop spans 15 amino acids. V gave up 4 bases and J gave up 5 bases, with 15 bases separating them. CDR3 amino acids: CASSPEPGVTGELFF. In DNA, the CDR3 is TGTGCCAGCAGCCCCGAACCGGGGGTAACCGGGGAGCTGTTTTTT.

The CDR3 nucleotides are TGTGCCAGCAGTGAGGAGTCGGGTACTGAAGCTTTCTTT. It translates to CASSEESGTEAFF. V is TRBV6-1 and J is TRBJ1-1; no firm D call. The CDR3 contains 13 residues. Germline V gives CDR1 MNHNS, CDR2 SASEGT. V lost 3 bases, J lost 5 bases, and 10 bases lay in between.

This clone was seen only a few times. This sequence joins TRBV3-1 (or the pseudogene TRBV3-2) and TRBJ2-5, with TRBD2 as a possible D gene (6 bases). Trimming took 1 base from V and 4 from J, leaving 13 bases between them. There are 15 residues in the CDR3. The V gene's germline CDR1 is LGHDT and CDR2 YNNKEL (reference sequence). CDR3 nucleotide sequence: TGTGCCAGCAGCCAAGGGGGGGTCCAGAGAGAGACCCAGTACTTC. Protein sequence: CASSQGGVQRETQYF.

V and J are TRBV6-7 and TRBJ2-1; 10 bases match TRBD2. TRBV6-7 is an ORF, and what it does is uncertain. CDR3 size: 14 residues. V was pared by 6 bases and J by 6 bases, with 5 bases of the junction left unmatched. CDR3 sequence reads: CASRVAGGLNEQFF. DNA for the CDR3: TGTGCCAGCAGAGTAGCGGGAGGCCTCAATGAGCAGTTCTTC.

The chain combines TRBV19 with TRBJ1-2; no clear D gene. This CDR3 has 16 residues. CDR1 and CDR2 from the germline V gene are LNHDA and SQIVND (reference sequence). Deletions cut 3 bases from V and 0 bases from J, with 14 bases between. DNA of the CDR3: TGTGCCAGTAGTATCCCCTTGACGGCGGCTAACTATGGCTACACCTTC. It is translated as CASSIPLTAANYGYTF.

This clone was found once. The chain is built from TRBV3-1 (or the pseudogene TRBV3-2) and TRBJ2-1; TRBD2 aligns across 8 bases. The CDR3 spans 17 residues. CDR1 and CDR2 from the germline V gene are LGHDT and YNNKEL (reference sequence). Trimming cost V 4 bases and J 0 bases; bases outside gene matches: 8. CDR3 sequence: CASSPSGGRSSYNEQFF. Here the CDR3 DNA reads TGTGCCAGCAGCCCCTCGGGCGGGAGGAGCTCCTACAATGAGCAGTTCTTC.

This clone was observed once. The gene calls are TRBV2 and TRBJ2-7, with 7 bases fitting TRBD1. Germline CDR1 and CDR2: SNHLY and FYNNEI. The trim removed 6 bases at V and 2 bases at J, leaving 7 bases unmatched. The CDR3 has 14 residues. The CDR3 reads CASREETGTYEQYF. The CDR3 nucleotides read TGTGCCAGCAGAGAGGAGACAGGGACCTACGAGCAGTACTTC.

This chain connects TRBV28 to TRBJ1-1, with a weak D call TRBD1 (5 bases). The CDR3 is 12 amino acids. Trimming took off 9 bases at V and 4 bases at J, with 12 bases between the two ends. The germline V gene has CDR1 MDHEN and CDR2 SYDVKM. CDR3 protein: CASSVGGTEAFF. CDR3 coding DNA: TGTGCCAGTTCGGTGGGGGGCACTGAAGCTTTCTTT.

As concerns this clone: This specimen includes other DNA sequences encoding the same CDR3. CDR3 sequence reads: CATSDSGRASTEAFF. The CDR3 bases are TGTGCCACCAGTGATTCGGGCAGGGCGAGCACTGAAGCTTTCTTT. The gene calls are TRBV24-1 and TRBJ1-1, with D perhaps matching TRBD1 (5 bases). The CDR3 covers 15 residues. Germline V CDR1 and CDR2: KGHDR, SFDVKD. V dropped 2 bases and J dropped 4 bases, with 13 bases sitting between them.

This clone occurred a few times. Other DNA sequences in this sample translate to the same CDR3. This chain links TRBV18 with TRBJ1-5; a weak D match, TRBD1 (5 bases). CDR1 and CDR2 (germline): KGHSH, LQKENI. The CDR3 length is 14 residues. V gave up 1 base and J gave up 1 base, with 5 bases separating them. The CDR3 nucleotides read TGTGCCAGCTCACCACAGGGGAGCAATCAGCCCCAGCATTTT. This encodes CASSPQGSNQPQHF.

The CDR3, as DNA: TGTGCCAGCAAAACTGTCCCTGCCCCACAAGAGACCCAGTACTTC. This translates into CASKTVPAPQETQYF. The chain has TRBV27 and TRBJ2-5; D not resolved. CDR3 length: 15 residues. Trimming stripped 7 bases from V and 2 bases from J, with 17 bases between. Germline V lookup: CDR1 MNHEY, CDR2 SMNVEV (reference sequence).

This chain uses TRBV11-1 with TRBJ2-1; 8 bases fit TRBD1. The J segment lost 0 bases and the V segment lost 7 bases, leaving 8 bases of the junction unmatched. The CDR3 has 16 residues. Germline assignment: CDR1 SGHAT and CDR2 FQDESV (reference sequence). Here the CDR3 reads CASTLTGGSSYNEQFF. The CDR3, as DNA: TGTGCCAGCACCCTTACAGGGGGAAGCTCCTACAATGAGCAGTTCTTC.

V usage is TRBV7-7 and J usage is TRBJ2-5; no reliable D call. V shed 4 bases and J shed 5 bases, with 11 bases lying between them. The CDR3 totals 13 residues. CDR1 and CDR2 (germline): SSHAT, FNYEAQ (reference sequence). Here the CDR3 reads CASSSSAEETQYF. In DNA form, the CDR3 reads TGTGCCAGCAGCTCTAGTGCCGAGGAGACCCAGTACTTC.

V is TRBV24-1 and J is TRBJ2-1; 7 bases fit TRBD2. V trimming: 3 bases; J trimming: 7 bases; junction bases outside the gene matches: 11. This CDR3 is built from 16 residues. Germline-derived CDR1 and CDR2 are KGHDR and SFDVKD. CDR3 nucleotides: TGTGCCACCAGTGATCCGACTAGCCCCTTCGGGAATGAGCAGTTCTTC. Translation gives CATSDPTSPFGNEQFF.

The chain joins TRBV4-1 to TRBJ2-1; TRBD2 matches at 8 bases. Germline V gene sequence: CDR1 MGHRA, CDR2 YSYEKL. J lost 0 bases, V lost 2 bases, and 6 bases had no gene match. There are 17 residues in the CDR3. This CDR3 is CASSQFSGGSSYNEQFF. The CDR3 DNA reads TGCGCCAGCAGCCAATTCAGCGGGGGTAGCTCCTACAATGAGCAGTTCTTC.

The chain joins TRBV3-1 (or the pseudogene TRBV3-2) to TRBJ1-1, with D perhaps TRBD1 (6 bases). Germline values: CDR1 LGHDT, CDR2 YNNKEL (reference sequence). V shed 4 bases and J shed 4 bases, with 10 bases lying between them. This CDR3 is 13 amino acids long. Here the CDR3 DNA reads TGTGCCAGCAGCCTTACAGGGAGCACTGAAGCTTTCTTT. Protein product: CASSLTGSTEAFF.

The genes are TRBV9 and TRBJ1-2, with D perhaps matching TRBD1 (6 bases). CDR1 is SGDLS and CDR2 is YYNGEE in the germline V gene. The V and J ends lost 0 bases and 0 bases respectively, with 12 bases between them. This CDR3 comprises 16 residues. CDR3 sequence reads: CASSVGNRVSNYGYTF. CDR3 nucleotide sequence: TGTGCCAGCAGCGTAGGGAACAGGGTTTCTAACTATGGCTACACCTTC.

The gene calls are TRBV7-2 and TRBJ2-2, with TRBD2 matching 11 bases. This CDR3 has 15 residues. V gave up 7 bases and J gave up 5 bases; unmatched junction bases: 6. Germline CDR1 is SGHTA and CDR2 is FQGNSA. The CDR3 is CASTPPSGRTGELFF. Here the CDR3 DNA reads TGTGCCAGCACCCCCCCTAGCGGGAGGACCGGGGAGCTGTTTTTT.

The genes are TRBV7-3 and TRBJ2-6; D ambiguous. This CDR3 contains 15 residues. The V gene lost 5 bases and the J gene lost 0 bases, with 8 bases spanning the gap. Per the germline V gene, CDR1 is SGHTA and CDR2 is FQGTGA. The CDR3: CASSLALSGANVLTF. The CDR3 nucleotides are TGTGCCAGCAGCCTTGCACTCTCTGGGGCCAACGTCCTGACTTTC. Using reference TRBV7-3 and TRBJ2-6 for the parts outside the CDR3, the full variable domain is GAGVSQTPSNKVTEKGKYVELRCDPISGHTALYWYRQSLGQGPEFLIYFQGTGAADDSGLPNDRFFAVRPEGSVSTLKIQRTERGDSAVYLCASSLALSGANVLTFGAGSRLTVL.

The chain links TRBV4-3 to TRBJ1-1, with unresolved D. The CDR3 loop spans 12 amino acids. V lost 1 base and J 9 bases, leaving 9 bases between the germline ends. CDR1 and CDR2 from the germline V gene are LGHNA and YSLEER. The CDR3 reads CASSQGGGQAFF. In DNA form, the CDR3 reads TGCGCCAGCAGCCAAGGCGGAGGCCAAGCTTTCTTT.

Comments on this clone: Its ends do not fully match the called genes, so a read error is possible. V is TRBV7-7 and J is TRBJ2-2; no reliable D call. Germline values: CDR1 SSHAT, CDR2 FNYEAQ (reference sequence). The CDR3 loop spans 14 amino acids. In DNA form, the CDR3 reads TGTGCTAGCAGCTTAAAACAGAACACCGGGGAGCTGTTTTTT. This translates into CASSLKQNTGELFF.